What follows are 15 T cell receptor beta chains derived from one specimen sequenced in a study of T cell responses to AZD1222 COVID-19 vaccine. Only in-frame clones appear in the TCRdb table, and some are missing; sequencing was by immunoSEQ multiplex PCR. The sample consists of more than 120,000 clones, around 84% of them appearing once. This specimen consisted of peripheral blood, obtained 28 days after the second AZD1222 dose. The receptors here all came from an adult who received the AZD1222 COVID-19 vaccine.

This clone occurred a few times. The rearrangement links TRBV18 to TRBJ2-3, with 7 nucleotides matching TRBD2. The length of the CDR3 is 15 residues. With V trimmed by 3 bases and J by 8 bases, 11 bases remained unmatched. CDR1 and CDR2 (germline): KGHSH, LQKENI. CDR3 nucleotides: TGTGCCAGCTCACCTGGGAGCGGGGCGGTCGGTACGCAGTATTTT. It specifies CASSPGSGAVGTQYF.

The rearrangement uses TRBV6-5 and TRBJ2-1, with D possibly TRBD1 on 6 matching bases. Trimming stripped 0 bases from V and 6 bases from J, with 12 bases between. The CDR3 has 15 amino acids. CDR1 is MNHEY, CDR2 SVGAGI, per germline. DNA of the CDR3: TGTGCCAGCAGTTACTCGTTCCAGGGGCGCAATGAGCAGTTCTTC. It specifies CASSYSFQGRNEQFF.

This sequence joins TRBV4-2 and TRBJ1-5; the D is unclear. The CDR3 consists of 16 residues. V was clipped by 0 bases and J by 5 bases, with 14 bases between them. Germline CDR1 is LGHNA and CDR2 is YNFKEQ. This CDR3 reads CASSQEGGRVHQPQHF. CDR3 nucleotides: TGTGCCAGCAGCCAAGAAGGAGGAAGGGTCCATCAGCCCCAGCATTTT.

This chain links TRBV6-5 with TRBJ2-3; TRBD1 aligns across 7 bases. Trimming at V came to 1 base and at J to 6 bases, leaving 7 bases not matched to a gene. The CDR3 runs 15 residues. Looked up from germline, CDR1 is MNHEY and CDR2 is SVGAGI. The CDR3 sequence: CASSYYRQGGDTQYF. The DNA of the CDR3 is TGTGCCAGCAGTTACTATAGACAGGGCGGCGATACGCAGTATTTT.

The chain joins TRBV4-1 to TRBJ1-6; TRBD1 matches 8 bases. The CDR3 runs 16 residues. CDR1 is MGHRA and CDR2 is YSYEKL in the germline V gene. J gave up 7 bases and V 3 bases, and 8 bases lay outside the gene matches. CDR3 residues: CASSQDDRGTNSPLHF. DNA of the CDR3: TGCGCCAGCAGCCAGGACGACAGGGGAACGAATTCACCCCTCCACTTT.

The chain couples TRBV5-1 to TRBJ1-2; tentative D call: TRBD1 (5 bases). V was shortened by 4 bases and J by 6 bases, with 10 bases between the two germline ends. Germline V CDR1 and CDR2: SGHRS, YFSETQ. The CDR3 is made up of 12 amino acids. The CDR3 loop is CASSNPDNGYTF. CDR3 DNA sequence: TGCGCCAGCAGCAACCCGGACAATGGCTACACCTTC.

The chain links TRBV9 to TRBJ1-4; D is unresolved. Germline lookup yields CDR1 SGDLS and CDR2 YYNGEE. The CDR3 is made up of 15 amino acids. Trimming pared 0 bases from V and 0 bases from J, leaving 6 bases between. In DNA, the CDR3 is TGTGCCAGCAGCGTAGGGGCCTCAACTAATGAAAAACTGTTTTTT. Its translation is CASSVGASTNEKLFF.

The chain carries TRBV15 and TRBJ1-1; D gene ambiguous. V was pared by 0 bases and J by 0 bases, with 8 bases between. Germline V lookup: CDR1 LNHNV, CDR2 YYDKDF (reference sequence). CDR3 length equals 15 residues. The CDR3 coding sequence is TGTGCCACCAGCAGAGAACCGTACATGAACACTGAAGCTTTCTTT. Amino acid sequence: CATSREPYMNTEAFF.

Only one count was recorded for this clone. V usage is TRBV7-6 and J usage is TRBJ2-5, with D perhaps matching TRBD1 or TRBD2 (5 bases each). The CDR3 extends over 15 amino acids. CDR1 is SGHVS, CDR2 FNYEAQ, per germline. Trimming pared 5 bases from V and 1 base from J, leaving 14 bases between. The CDR3 spells CASSPLWGPQETQYF. As DNA, the CDR3 is TGTGCCAGCAGCCCTCTATGGGGACCCCAAGAGACCCAGTACTTC.

The chain joins TRBV29-1 to TRBJ1-1; possibly TRBD1 for D (5 bases). Trimming removed 4 bases at V and 1 base at J, with 10 bases between. Per germline, CDR1 SQVTM and CDR2 ANQGSEA. The CDR3 has 13 residues. The CDR3 sequence: CSVAGIGNTEAFF. The CDR3 DNA follows: TGCAGCGTTGCAGGGATTGGGAACACTGAAGCTTTCTTT.

The chain employs TRBV11-3 and TRBJ2-1; 7 bases match TRBD1. The ends lost 0 bases at V and 8 bases at J; junction bases unmatched: 1. There are 13 residues in the CDR3. The germline V gene encodes CDR1 SGHNT and CDR2 YENEEA. The CDR3 here is CASSLEDRYEQFF. The CDR3 region has the DNA TGTGCCAGCAGCTTAGAGGACAGGTATGAGCAGTTCTTC.

The chain carries TRBV19 and TRBJ1-1, with 9 bases that match TRBD1. The V segment lost 7 bases and the J segment 5 bases; nucleotides outside the gene matches: 8. Germline V gene data show CDR1 as LNHDA and CDR2 as SQIVND (reference sequence). This CDR3 has 14 residues. CDR3 nucleotide sequence: TGTGCCAGTATAAGGGGACAGGGTGTTACTGAAGCTTTCTTT. Protein sequence: CASIRGQGVTEAFF.

This rearrangement joins TRBV27 to TRBJ2-2; TRBD2 matches at 14 bases. Germline-derived CDR1 and CDR2 are MNHEY and SMNVEV (reference sequence). V lost 5 bases to trimming and J lost 7 bases; unmatched junction nucleotides: 3. The CDR3 spans 15 residues. The CDR3 region has the DNA TGTGCCAGCAGTCGACTAGCGGGGGGGAACGGGGAGCTGTTTTTT. It translates to CASSRLAGGNGELFF.

The chain couples TRBV6-5 to TRBJ2-7; weak D call: TRBD2 (5 bases). V lost 0 bases and J 3 bases, leaving 9 bases between the germline ends. Looked up from germline, CDR1 is MNHEY and CDR2 is SVGAGI. The CDR3 runs to 14 residues. DNA of the CDR3: TGTGCCAGCAGTTACTCCGGGAACAACTACGAGCAGTACTTC. Protein product: CASSYSGNNYEQYF.

This chain links TRBV5-1 with TRBJ2-2; the D is unclear. Germline loops: CDR1 SGHRS, CDR2 YFSETQ. The CDR3 spans 15 residues. Trimming cost V 0 bases and J 4 bases, with 10 bases left between them. The CDR3: CASSLAGPSTGELFF. Here the CDR3 DNA reads TGCGCCAGCAGCTTGGCCGGCCCGAGCACCGGGGAGCTGTTTTTT. Using reference TRBV5-1 and TRBJ2-2 for the parts outside the CDR3, the full variable domain is KAGVTQTPRYLIKTRGQQVTLSCSPISGHRSVSWYQQTPGQGLQFLFEYFSETQRNKGNFPGRFSGRQFSNSRSEMNVSTLELGDSALYLCASSLAGPSTGELFFGEGSRLTVL.